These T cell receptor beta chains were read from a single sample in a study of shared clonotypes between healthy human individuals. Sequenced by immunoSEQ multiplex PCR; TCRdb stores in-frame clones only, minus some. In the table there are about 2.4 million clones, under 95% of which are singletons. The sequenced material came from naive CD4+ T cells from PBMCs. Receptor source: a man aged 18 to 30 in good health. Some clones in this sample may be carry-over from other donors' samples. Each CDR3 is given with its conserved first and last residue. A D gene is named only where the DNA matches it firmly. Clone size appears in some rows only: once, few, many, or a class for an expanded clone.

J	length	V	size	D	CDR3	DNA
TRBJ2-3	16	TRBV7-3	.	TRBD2	CASSLESGRAGDTQYF	TGTGCCAGCAGCCTCGAAAGCGGGAGGGCCGGAGATACGCAGTATTTT
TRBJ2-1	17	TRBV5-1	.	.	CASSLERGSSSYNEQFF	TGCGCCAGCAGCTTGGAGCGTGGCTCCAGCTCCTACAATGAGCAGTTCTTC
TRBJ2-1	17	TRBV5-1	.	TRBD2	CASTGLAGGPPGDEQFF	TGCGCCAGCACGGGACTAGCGGGAGGACCTCCGGGGGATGAGCAGTTCTTC
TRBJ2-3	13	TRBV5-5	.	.	CASSLVVGSTQYF	TGTGCCAGCAGCTTGGTAGTCGGATCAACGCAGTATTTT
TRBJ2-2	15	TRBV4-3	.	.	CASSQDPTGTGELFF	TGCGCCAGCAGCCAAGATCCCACCGGGACCGGGGAGCTGTTTTTT
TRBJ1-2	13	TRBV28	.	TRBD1	CASSTTGAWGYTF	TGTGCCAGCAGTACGACAGGGGCCTGGGGCTACACCTTC
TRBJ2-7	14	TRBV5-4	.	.	CASSPRTETYEQYF	TGTGCCAGCAGCCCGCGGACGGAGACCTACGAGCAGTACTTC
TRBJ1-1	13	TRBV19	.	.	CASGHRENTEAFF	TGTGCCAGTGGGCATAGGGAGAACACTGAAGCTTTCTTT
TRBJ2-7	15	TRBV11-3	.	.	CASSLMAGASYEQYF	TGTGCCAGCAGCTTAATGGCGGGGGCCTCCTACGAGCAGTACTTC
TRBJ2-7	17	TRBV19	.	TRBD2	CASSTLGAGDYFHEQYF	TGTGCCAGTAGCACCCTTGGGGCGGGAGATTACTTCCACGAGCAGTACTTC
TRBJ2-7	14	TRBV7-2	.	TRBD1	CASSLGQGADEQYF	TGTGCCAGCAGCTTAGGGCAGGGGGCAGACGAGCAGTACTTC
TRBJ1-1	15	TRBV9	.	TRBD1	CASSPDGTGNTEAFF	TGTGCCAGCAGCCCGGACGGGACAGGGAACACTGAAGCTTTCTTT
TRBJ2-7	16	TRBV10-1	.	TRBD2	CASSPTSGTGNYEQYF	TGCGCCAGCAGCCCGACTAGCGGGACAGGGAACTACGAGCAGTACTTC
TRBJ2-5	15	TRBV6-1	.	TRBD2	CASSENTSGRETQYF	TGTGCCAGCAGTGAAAACACTAGCGGGAGAGAGACCCAGTACTTC
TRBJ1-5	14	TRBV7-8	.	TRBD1	CASSLNRGGQPQHF	TGTGCCAGCAGCCTCAACAGGGGAGGACAGCCCCAGCATTTT
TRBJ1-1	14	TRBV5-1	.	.	CASSLSKGNTEAFF	TGCGCCAGCAGCTTGAGCAAAGGGAACACTGAAGCTTTCTTT
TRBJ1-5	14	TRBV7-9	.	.	CASSWGEGAQPQHF	TGTGCCAGCAGTTGGGGGGAAGGGGCTCAGCCCCAGCATTTT
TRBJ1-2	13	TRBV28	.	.	CASSPIPIYGYTF	TGTGCCAGCAGTCCCATCCCCATCTATGGCTACACCTTC
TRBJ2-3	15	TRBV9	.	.	CASSVSLSVTDTQYF	TGTGCCAGCAGCGTATCGCTCAGCGTAACAGATACGCAGTATTTT
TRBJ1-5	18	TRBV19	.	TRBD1	CASSKPHLQRQGGQPQHF	TGTGCCAGTAGTAAGCCCCATCTGCAACGACAGGGAGGTCAGCCCCAGCATTTT
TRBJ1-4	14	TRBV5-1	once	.	CASRLAGIGEKLFF	TGCGCCAGCAGACTCGCGGGTATTGGAGAAAAACTGTTTTTT
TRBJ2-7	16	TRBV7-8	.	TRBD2	CASSLAGVGGPREQYF	TGTGCCAGCAGCCTCGCGGGGGTGGGAGGGCCAAGGGAGCAGTACTTC
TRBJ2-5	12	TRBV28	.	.	CASRAREETQYF	TGTGCCAGCAGGGCACGAGAGGAGACCCAGTACTTC
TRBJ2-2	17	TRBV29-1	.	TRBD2	CSVGGLAGVIGTGELFF	TGCAGCGTTGGGGGACTAGCGGGAGTTATAGGCACCGGGGAGCTGTTTTTT
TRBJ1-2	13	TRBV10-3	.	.	CAISEGAASGDTF	TGTGCCATCAGTGAAGGGGCAGCGTCGGGGGACACCTTC
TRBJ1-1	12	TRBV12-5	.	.	CASGLGGQEAFF	TGTGCTAGTGGTTTGGGGGGGCAAGAAGCTTTCTTT
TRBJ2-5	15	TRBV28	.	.	CASSTGGTRRETQYF	TGTGCCAGCAGTACCGGCGGGACTCGAAGGGAGACCCAGTACTTC
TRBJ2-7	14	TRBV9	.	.	CASSPNPGVYEQYF	TGTGCCAGCAGCCCCAACCCCGGTGTCTACGAGCAGTACTTC
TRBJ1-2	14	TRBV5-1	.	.	CASSLPGKDYGYTF	TGCGCCAGCAGCCTACCGGGGAAGGACTATGGCTACACCTTC
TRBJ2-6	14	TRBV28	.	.	CASRELPGANVLTF	TGTGCCAGCAGGGAATTACCTGGGGCCAACGTCCTGACTTTC
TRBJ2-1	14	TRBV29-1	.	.	CSVVSGFSYNEQFF	TGCAGCGTTGTTTCTGGATTCTCCTACAATGAGCAGTTCTTC
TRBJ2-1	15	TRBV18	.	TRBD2	CASSPQTSGYNEQFF	TGTGCCAGCTCACCACAGACTAGCGGTTACAATGAGCAGTTCTTC
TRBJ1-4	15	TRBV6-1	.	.	CASSVTRGLDEKLFF	TGTGCCAGCAGTGTAACCAGGGGTCTAGATGAAAAACTGTTTTTT
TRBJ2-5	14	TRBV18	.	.	CASSPVTTQETQYF	TGTGCCAGCTCACCGGTCACAACCCAAGAGACCCAGTACTTC
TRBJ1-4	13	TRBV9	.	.	CASRRGPNEKLFF	TGTGCCAGCAGACGGGGACCTAATGAAAAACTGTTTTTT
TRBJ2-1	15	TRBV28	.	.	CASSSGQAGAHEQFF	TGTGCCAGCAGCTCGGGCCAAGCAGGGGCCCATGAGCAGTTCTTC
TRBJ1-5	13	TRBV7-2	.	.	CASTRTVNQPQHF	TGTGCCAGCACCCGGACAGTCAATCAGCCCCAGCATTTT
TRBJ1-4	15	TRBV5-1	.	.	CASSLEGAGNEKLFF	TGCGCCAGCAGCTTGGAAGGGGCGGGTAATGAAAAACTGTTTTTT
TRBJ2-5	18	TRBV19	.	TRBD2	CASSISGLAGVDRETQYF	TGTGCCAGTAGTATATCGGGACTAGCGGGAGTTGACCGAGAGACCCAGTACTTC
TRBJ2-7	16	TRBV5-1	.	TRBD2	CASSLGASGNNYEQYF	TGCGCCAGCAGCTTGGGGGCTAGCGGGAATAACTACGAGCAGTACTTC
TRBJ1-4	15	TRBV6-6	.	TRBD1	CASSSRDRGDEKLFF	TGTGCCAGCAGTTCCCGGGACAGGGGAGATGAAAAACTGTTTTTT
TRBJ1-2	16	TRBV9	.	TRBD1	CASSVDARGTNYGYTF	TGTGCCAGCAGCGTCGACGCCAGGGGGACCAACTATGGCTACACCTTC
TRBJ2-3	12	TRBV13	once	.	CASSPTVDTQYF	TGTGCCAGCAGCCCCACGGTAGATACGCAGTATTTT
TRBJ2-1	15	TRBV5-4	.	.	CASSFDPGPNNEQFF	TGTGCCAGCAGCTTTGACCCGGGACCGAACAATGAGCAGTTCTTC
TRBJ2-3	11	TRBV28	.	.	CASKSTDTQYF	TGTGCCAGCAAGTCGACAGATACGCAGTATTTT
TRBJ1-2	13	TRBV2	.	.	CASRGPAYYGYTF	TGTGCCAGCAGGGGGCCGGCCTACTATGGCTACACCTTC
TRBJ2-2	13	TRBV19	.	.	CASSIESAGELFF	TGTGCCAGTAGTATTGAGTCGGCCGGGGAGCTGTTTTTT
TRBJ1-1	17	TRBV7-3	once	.	CASSSSRLDRPTTEAFF	TGTGCCAGCAGCTCCTCAAGACTCGACAGGCCTACTACTGAAGCTTTCTTT
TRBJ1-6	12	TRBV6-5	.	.	CASRQGNSPLHF	TGTGCCAGCAGACAGGGTAATTCACCCCTCCACTTT
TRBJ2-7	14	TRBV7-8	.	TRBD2	CASSSPGLVGEQYF	TGTGCCAGCAGCTCACCGGGACTAGTAGGAGAGCAGTACTTC
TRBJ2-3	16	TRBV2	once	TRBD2	CASSRTSGGGTDTQYF	TGTGCCAGCAGTCGGACTAGCGGAGGTGGGACAGATACGCAGTATTTT
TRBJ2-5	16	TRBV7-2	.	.	CASSLFRSLVTETQYF	TGTGCCAGCAGCTTATTTCGGTCTTTAGTTACAGAGACCCAGTACTTC
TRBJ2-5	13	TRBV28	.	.	CASIRASEETQYF	TGTGCCAGCATAAGGGCTAGCGAAGAGACCCAGTACTTC
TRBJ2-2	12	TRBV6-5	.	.	CASSSSDRGLFF	TGTGCCAGCAGTTCCTCTGACAGAGGGCTGTTTTTT
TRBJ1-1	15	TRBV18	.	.	CASSQDGVLVNGAFF	TGTGCCAGCTCACAGGACGGCGTGCTCGTGAATGGAGCTTTCTTT